The sequence of this TCR beta chain was determined in a study of T cell responses to AZD1222 COVID-19 vaccine. The wider study: The study pooled second doses at about 4 or about 12 weeks.

The table came from immunoSEQ multiplex PCR; TCRdb's copy has only in-frame clones and leaves some out. The repertoire holds 120,000 to 150,000 clones, with over 75% as singletons. Note on this clone: The antigen remains unidentified.

V lost 5 bases to trimming and J lost 1 base; unmatched junction nucleotides: 12. From germline, CDR1 is KGHDR and CDR2 SFDVKD. The CDR3 covers 17 residues. Whole-study results and caveats: Females outnumbered males among donors, who were mostly white British; clonal diversity was possibly underestimated. Of spike-specific TCRs, nearly half reportedly target regions left unmutated in variants. Elevations in Spike-specific TCR breadth and depth followed administration of two AZD1222 doses.

The specimen was peripheral blood, collected on day 0 of AZD1222 vaccination. The sequence was obtained from an adult in good health. The J gene is TRBJ2-5, the V gene TRBV24-1; 7 bases line up with TRBD1. This CDR3 reads CATSGTGTERIQETQYF. The CDR3 nucleotides read TGTGCCACCAGTGGAACCGGGACAGAAAGAATCCAAGAGACCCAGTACTTC.